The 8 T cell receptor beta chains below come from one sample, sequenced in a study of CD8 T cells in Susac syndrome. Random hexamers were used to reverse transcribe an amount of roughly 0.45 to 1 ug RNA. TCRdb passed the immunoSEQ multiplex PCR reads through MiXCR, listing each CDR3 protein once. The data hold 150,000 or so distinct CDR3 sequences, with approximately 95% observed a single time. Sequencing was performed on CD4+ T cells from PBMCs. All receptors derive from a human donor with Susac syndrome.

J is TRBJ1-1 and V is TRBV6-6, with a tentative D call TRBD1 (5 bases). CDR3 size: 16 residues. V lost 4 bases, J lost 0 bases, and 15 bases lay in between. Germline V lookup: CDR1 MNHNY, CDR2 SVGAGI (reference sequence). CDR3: CASSLGGPILNTEAFF. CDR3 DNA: TGTGCCAGCAGTTTGGGGGGACCAATTTTGAACACTGAAGCTTTCTTT.

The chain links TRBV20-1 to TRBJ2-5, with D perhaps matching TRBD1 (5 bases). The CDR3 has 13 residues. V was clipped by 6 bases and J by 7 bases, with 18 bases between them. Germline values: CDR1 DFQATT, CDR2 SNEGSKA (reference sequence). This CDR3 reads CSAQGSRARTQYF. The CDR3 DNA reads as TGCAGTGCACAAGGGTCCAGGGCAAGGACCCAGTACTTC.

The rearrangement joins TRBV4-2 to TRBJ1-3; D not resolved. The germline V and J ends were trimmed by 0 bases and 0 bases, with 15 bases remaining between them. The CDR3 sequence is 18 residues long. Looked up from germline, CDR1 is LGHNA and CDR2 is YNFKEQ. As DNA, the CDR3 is TGTGCCAGCAGCCAAGACCCGACACCCTCCGGCTCTGGAAACACCATATATTTT. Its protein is CASSQDPTPSGSGNTIYF.

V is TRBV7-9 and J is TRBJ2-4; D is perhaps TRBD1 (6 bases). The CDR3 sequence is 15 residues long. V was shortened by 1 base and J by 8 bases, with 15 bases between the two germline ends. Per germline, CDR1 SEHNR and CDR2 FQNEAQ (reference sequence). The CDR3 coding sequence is TGTGCCAGCAGCTTAGGGGAGACAGGTTCCCACATTCAGTACTTC. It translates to CASSLGETGSHIQYF.

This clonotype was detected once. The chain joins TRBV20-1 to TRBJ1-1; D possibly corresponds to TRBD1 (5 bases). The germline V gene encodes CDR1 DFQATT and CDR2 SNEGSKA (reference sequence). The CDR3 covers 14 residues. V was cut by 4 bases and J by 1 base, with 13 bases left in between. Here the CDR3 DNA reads TGCAGTGCTACGAGACAGATCGCGAACACTGAAGCTTTCTTT. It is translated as CSATRQIANTEAFF.

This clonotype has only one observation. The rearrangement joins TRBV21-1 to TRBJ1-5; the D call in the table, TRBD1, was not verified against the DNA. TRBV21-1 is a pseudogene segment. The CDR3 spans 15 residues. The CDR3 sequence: CASSRVDRDNQPQHF. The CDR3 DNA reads TGTGCCAGCAGCAGGGTGGACAGGGATAATCAGCCCCAGCATTTT.

CDR3: CASSLERGGLVKTQYF. The CDR3 nucleotides are TGTGCCAGCAGCTTGGAGCGGGGGGGCCTGGTGAAGACCCAGTACTTC. The genes are TRBV5-6 and TRBJ2-5; 10 nucleotides line up with TRBD2. The CDR3 sequence is 16 residues long. The junction had 8 bases not matched to a gene; V was cut back by 0 bases and J by 6 bases. CDR1 is SGHDT and CDR2 is YYEEEE in the germline V gene.

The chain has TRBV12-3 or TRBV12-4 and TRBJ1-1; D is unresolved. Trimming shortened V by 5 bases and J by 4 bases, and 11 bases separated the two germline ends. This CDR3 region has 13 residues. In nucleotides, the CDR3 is TGTGCCAGCAGTCGGGCCCTGGTCACTGAAGCTTTCTTT. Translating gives CASSRALVTEAFF.